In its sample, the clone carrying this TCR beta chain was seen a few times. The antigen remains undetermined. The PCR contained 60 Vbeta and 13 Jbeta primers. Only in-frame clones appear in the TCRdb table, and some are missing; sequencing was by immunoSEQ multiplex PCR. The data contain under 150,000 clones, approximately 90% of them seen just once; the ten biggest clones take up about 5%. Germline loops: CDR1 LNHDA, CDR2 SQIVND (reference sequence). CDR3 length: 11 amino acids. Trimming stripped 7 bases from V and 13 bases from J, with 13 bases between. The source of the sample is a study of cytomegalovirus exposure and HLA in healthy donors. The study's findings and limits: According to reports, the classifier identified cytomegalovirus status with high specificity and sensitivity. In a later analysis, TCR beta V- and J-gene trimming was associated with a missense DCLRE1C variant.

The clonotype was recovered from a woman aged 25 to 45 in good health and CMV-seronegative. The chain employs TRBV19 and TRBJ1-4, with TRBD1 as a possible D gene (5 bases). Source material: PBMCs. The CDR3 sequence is CASMYGGRLFF. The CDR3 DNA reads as TGTGCCAGTATGTACGGGGGACGACTGTTTTTT.